The 2 T cell receptor beta chains below come from one sample, sequenced in a study of blood T cells in healthy people across ages. Primers used in a second PCR of roughly 6 to 12 cycles were a sample-barcoded 5' primer and a J-beta primer mix. TCRdb reprocessed the 5' RACE reads via MiXCR and lists one record per CDR3 protein. The top ten hold around 13% of the sample, which has about a million distinct CDR3 sequences, 35% to 45% seen once. The sample was blood. These receptors were collected from a young man in good health.

This clonotype was seen more than once but under ten times. This chain connects TRBV3-1 to TRBJ1-4; the match to TRBD1 covers 8 bases. Germline-derived CDR1 and CDR2 are LGHDT and YNNKEL (reference sequence). Unmatched junction bases numbered 9, after V lost 2 bases and J lost 10 bases. The CDR3 runs to 15 residues. CDR3 loop: CASSQTTGVYGKLFF. As DNA, the CDR3 is TGTGCCAGCAGCCAAACGACAGGGGTTTACGGAAAACTGTTTTTT.

The chain has TRBV12-3 or TRBV12-4 and TRBJ2-5; no firm D call. The V end lost 3 bases, the J end lost 5 bases, and 10 bases lay between the germline ends. CDR3 size: 13 residues. CDR3 sequence (DNA): TGTGCCAGCAGTTTTGCGGATGGGGAGACCCAGTACTTC. Encoded protein: CASSFADGETQYF.